The present entry profiles one T cell receptor (beta chain) with its context. The sample belongs to a study of blood T cell repertoires in COVID-19. Study at large: Both acute and convalescent COVID-19 samples were obtained from the United States, Italy and Spain.

Authors' processing steps: How many nucleated cells were present was estimated from reference gene primer amplification. Produced via immunoSEQ multiplex PCR; TCRdb's table is partial and in-frame only. The DNA was the basis for D and trimming; V, J and clone size are from that table. This table holds around 300,000 clones, 70% to 90% found once. Sequenced material: peripheral blood. This receptor was obtained from a woman aged 25 to 39 with COVID-19, enrolled during active disease.

Written as DNA, the CDR3 is TGCGCCCGCGGCGAGCGGGGGGGGACAGATACGCAGTATTTT. Residues: CARGERGGTDTQYF. This chain connects TRBV5-1 to TRBJ2-3; TRBD2 matches 10 bases. The CDR3 consists of 14 residues. The V and J ends lost 10 bases and 3 bases, in that order; junction bases with no gene match: 8. Per the germline V gene, CDR1 is SGHRS and CDR2 is YFSETQ.